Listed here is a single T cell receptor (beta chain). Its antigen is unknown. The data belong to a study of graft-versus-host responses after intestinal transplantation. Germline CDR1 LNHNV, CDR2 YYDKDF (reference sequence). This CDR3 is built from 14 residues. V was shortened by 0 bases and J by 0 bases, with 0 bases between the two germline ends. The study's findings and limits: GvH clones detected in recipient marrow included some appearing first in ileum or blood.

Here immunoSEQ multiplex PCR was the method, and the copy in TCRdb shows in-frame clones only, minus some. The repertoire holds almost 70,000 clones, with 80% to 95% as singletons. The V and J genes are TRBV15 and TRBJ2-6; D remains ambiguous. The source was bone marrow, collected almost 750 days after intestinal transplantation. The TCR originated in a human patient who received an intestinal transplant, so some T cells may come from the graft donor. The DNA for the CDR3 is TGTGCCACCAGCAGAGACTCTGGGGCCAACGTCCTGACTTTC. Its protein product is CATSRDSGANVLTF.